Following are 17 T cell receptor beta chains from one sample sequenced in a study of graft-versus-host responses after intestinal transplantation. Sequencing was performed with immunoSEQ multiplex PCR; in TCRdb, only in-frame clones are kept and a portion is missing. Of roughly 43,000 clones in the sample, less than 95% were seen once. Source: PBMCs, taken roughly 51 weeks after intestinal transplant. The receptors stem from a human patient who received an intestinal transplant, so some T cells may come from the graft donor.

This clone has just one count. The chain has TRBV9 and TRBJ2-2, with a possible D match to TRBD2 (6 bases). This CDR3 has 16 residues. With 4 bases removed from V and 1 base from J, the gap between germline ends came to 14 bases. Germline V gene data show CDR1 as SGDLS and CDR2 as YYNGEE. CDR3 bases: TGTGCCAGCAGCTCGACCGGGACTTTGAACACCGGGGAGCTGTTTTTT. Its translation is CASSSTGTLNTGELFF.

This chain uses TRBV7-9 with TRBJ2-7; D unresolved. This CDR3 is 12 amino acids long. V lost 4 bases and J 3 bases, leaving 7 bases between the germline ends. The V gene's germline CDR1 is SEHNR and CDR2 FQNEAQ (reference sequence). The CDR3 is CASSSRSYEQYF. The CDR3 DNA reads TGTGCCAGCAGCTCTAGGAGCTACGAGCAGTACTTC.

CDR3 in DNA: TGTGCCAGCAGGCCCGGACAGCGATCGTATGGCTACACCTTC. Its protein product is CASRPGQRSYGYTF. The chain links TRBV27 to TRBJ1-2; TRBD1 might be the D (6 bases). This CDR3 contains 14 residues. V shed 6 bases and J shed 5 bases, with 16 bases lying between them. Germline V gives CDR1 MNHEY, CDR2 SMNVEV (reference sequence).

The V and J genes are TRBV27 and TRBJ1-6, with D unresolved. Germline CDR1 is MNHEY and CDR2 is SMNVEV (reference sequence). With 2 bases removed from V and 4 bases from J, the gap between germline ends came to 9 bases. The CDR3 runs to 15 residues. The CDR3 bases are TGTGCCAGCAGTTTAGACCCTAGGTATAATTCACCCCTCCACTTT. Translation: CASSLDPRYNSPLHF.

The chain employs TRBV18 and TRBJ2-5; the D gene is possibly TRBD2 (5 bases). Trimming stripped 3 bases from V and 5 bases from J, with 10 bases between. There are 13 residues in the CDR3. Germline V gives CDR1 KGHSH, CDR2 LQKENI. The CDR3 DNA sequence: TGTGCCAGCTCACCCGAGGGAAGGGAGACCCAGTACTTC. Translated: CASSPEGRETQYF. Full variable domain (rest looked up from reference TRBV18 and TRBJ2-5): NAGVMQNPRHLVRRRGQEARLRCSPMKGHSHVYWYRQLPEEGLKFMVYLQKENIIDESGMPKERFSAEFPKEGPSILRIQQVVRGDSAAYFCASSPEGRETQYFGPGTRLLVL.

The genes are TRBV15 and TRBJ2-3; a possible D gene is TRBD1 (5 bases). CDR3 length equals 16 residues. With 5 bases removed from V and 2 bases from J, the gap between germline ends came to 17 bases. The germline V gene has CDR1 LNHNV and CDR2 YYDKDF (reference sequence). In nucleotides, the CDR3 is TGTGCCACCAGCCTCGACTCAGACAGCACCACAGATACGCAGTATTTT. As protein: CATSLDSDSTTDTQYF.

The chain has TRBV5-4 and TRBJ1-2, with 10 positions matching TRBD1. V was pared by 1 base and J by 5 bases, with 8 bases of the junction left unmatched. Per the germline V gene, CDR1 is SGHNT and CDR2 is YYREEE (reference sequence). The CDR3 sequence is 16 residues long. CDR3: CASSLFVGQGSYGYTF. DNA for the CDR3: TGTGCCAGCAGCTTGTTTGTGGGACAGGGGAGTTATGGCTACACCTTC.

This clone was seen once. J is TRBJ1-1 and V is TRBV29-1; D remains ambiguous. Germline V gene lookup returns CDR1 SQVTM and CDR2 ANQGSEA. Trimming pared 5 bases from V and 7 bases from J, leaving 17 bases between. This CDR3 contains 13 residues. The CDR3 is CSVLGLNQIEAFF. The CDR3, as DNA: TGCAGCGTTTTAGGGCTTAATCAGATTGAAGCTTTCTTT.

With regard to this clone: One junction end does not reproduce the germline sequence, and a read error may be involved. This chain joins TRBV19 and TRBJ2-5; 9 bases line up with TRBD2. Near its end, the DNA agrees better with TRBJ2-7, so the J call may be wrong. CDR3 length equals 14 residues. Germline assignment: CDR1 LNHDA and CDR2 SQIVND (reference sequence). The CDR3 DNA reads TGTGCCGGTAGTATAGGAGGTAGCGGGGGCGAGCAGTACTTC. Translated: CAGSIGGSGGEQYF.

The chain combines TRBV2 with TRBJ2-2; TRBD1 matches 8 bases. The CDR3 sequence is 14 residues long. V was clipped by 6 bases and J by 6 bases; unmatched bases: 6. From germline, CDR1 is SNHLY and CDR2 FYNNEI. The CDR3 DNA reads as TGTGCCAGCAGCCACGACAGGGGAGCCGGGGAGCTGTTTTTT. Amino acid sequence: CASSHDRGAGELFF.

This clone occurred once. The gene calls are TRBV6-1 and TRBJ1-2; possible D gene TRBD1, 6 bases. This CDR3 comprises 14 residues. Germline-derived CDR1 and CDR2 are MNHNS and SASEGT. V was pared by 6 bases and J by 4 bases, with 15 bases between. CDR3 region: CASRTTGGGYGYTF. The CDR3 region has the DNA TGTGCCAGCAGGACGACAGGAGGGGGCTATGGCTACACCTTC.

This rearrangement joins TRBV30 to TRBJ1-5; D unresolved. The CDR3 totals 14 residues. V was cut by 4 bases and J by 6 bases, with 16 bases left in between. Germline values: CDR1 GTSNPN, CDR2 SVGIG (reference sequence). The CDR3 DNA reads TGTGCCTGGAACTTAAAAGGAGGAGTTCAGCCCCAGCATTTT. Translating it yields CAWNLKGGVQPQHF.

The chain has TRBV2 and TRBJ1-1; 8 bases align to TRBD1. Germline lookup yields CDR1 SNHLY and CDR2 FYNNEI. V lost 5 bases and J lost 6; bases outside the gene matches: 8. The CDR3 extends over 14 amino acids. The CDR3 nucleotides are TGTGCCAGCAGTCCAGGACAGGGAGGGGCTGAAGCTTTCTTT. This translates into CASSPGQGGAEAFF.

This chain links TRBV28 with TRBJ1-2, with 10 positions matching TRBD1. CDR3 length: 14 residues. Germline CDR1 MDHEN, CDR2 SYDVKM. V lost 6 bases to trimming and J lost 5 bases; unmatched junction nucleotides: 6. CDR3 protein: CASRLGQGVYGYTF. The CDR3 DNA reads TGTGCCAGCAGGCTCGGACAGGGGGTGTATGGCTACACCTTC.

The rearrangement uses TRBV5-1 and TRBJ2-5; D ambiguous. The germline V gene has CDR1 SGHRS and CDR2 YFSETQ. Deletions cut 1 base from V and 1 base from J, with 5 bases between. This CDR3 contains 13 residues. The CDR3 DNA reads as TGCGCCAGCAGCTTGATCACCCAAGAGACCCAGTACTTC. Protein: CASSLITQETQYF.

The chain employs TRBV5-1 and TRBJ2-2; 10 nucleotides agree with TRBD2. Germline trimming cut 5 bases from V and 7 bases from J; bases unmatched to any gene: 8. Per the germline V gene, CDR1 is SGHRS and CDR2 is YFSETQ. The CDR3 has 15 amino acids. CDR3 residues: CASRQGLAAVGELFF. CDR3 sequence (DNA): TGCGCCAGCAGACAAGGACTAGCGGCAGTCGGGGAGCTGTTTTTT.

V gene TRBV19 combines with J gene TRBJ2-5; 9 nucleotides agree with TRBD2. Germline CDR1 is LNHDA and CDR2 is SQIVND (reference sequence). This CDR3 contains 13 residues. The ends lost 3 bases at V and 7 bases at J; junction bases unmatched: 3. The CDR3 nucleotides read TGTGCCAGTAGTATGGGGCGGGAGGGGACCCAGTACTTC. As protein: CASSMGREGTQYF.